The TCR beta chain under discussion was sequenced for a study of OX40 agonist ivuxolimab in advanced cancers. Study information: An agonistic human IgG2 monoclonal antibody against OX40 (CD134) was given. Subjects had a mean age of about 65 years, with a range of roughly 20 to 79; roughly 80% were male. Study results and limitations: CD4+ and CD8+ T cells in blood underwent clonal expansion by week 6 at 0.1 to 3.0 mg/kg.

This clone was seen only once. The antigen is undetermined. Method: immunoSEQ multiplex PCR; TCRdb's copy keeps in-frame clones and lacks some. The data show about 40,000 clones, 88% seen once. CDR3 length equals 18 residues. CDR1 and CDR2 (germline): SGHVS, FNYEAQ. V lost 1 base and J 2 bases, leaving 17 bases between the germline ends. The chain has TRBV7-6 and TRBJ2-2, with D perhaps TRBD2 (6 bases). The source of this sequence is an adult with an advanced solid tumor such as melanoma, head and neck, liver or kidney cancer. The source was CD4+ or CD8+ T cells sorted from blood, collected in a trial of the OX40 agonist ivuxolimab. The CDR3 loop reads CASSLGYRGLHNTGELFF. The CDR3 nucleotides are TGTGCCAGCAGCTTAGGCTACCGGGGACTCCACAACACCGGGGAGCTGTTTTTT. Combining the CDR3 with reference TRBV7-6 and TRBJ2-2 gives the whole variable domain GAGVSQSPRYKVTKRGQDVALRCDPISGHVSLYWYRQALGQGPEFLTYFNYEAQQDKSGLPNDRFSAERPEGSISTLTIQRTEQRDSAMYRCASSLGYRGLHNTGELFFGEGSRLTVL.